The clone carrying this T cell receptor (beta chain) was seen many times. What it binds is unknown. Time point indicated: pre-sensitization, week 0. Treatment meaning: therapeutic diphenylcyclopropenone sensitization with weekly scalp DPC. The data were obtained in a study of human T cells and chemical hapten exposure. For the study at large: Patch tests applied 0.01% DPC to the upper back, read at 6 days. The study's findings and limits: Having alopecia, donors may respond immunologically unlike healthy people. DPC sensitization left the count of TCRs above 1 in 1000 unchanged.

CDR3 length: 14 residues. Germline V gene data show CDR1 as MNHNS and CDR2 as SASEGT. V was shortened by 0 bases and J by 0 bases, with 3 bases between the two germline ends. The library attached unique molecular identifiers to individual cDNA molecules. Using its own MiXCR run on the RACE reads, TCRdb lists one record per CDR3 protein. The sample consists of 38,000 or so distinct CDR3 sequences, approximately 7.6% of them appearing once. The rearrangement links TRBV6-1 to TRBJ1-5; D uncertain. Sequences were derived from whole blood, sampled in connection with sensitization to the hapten diphenylcyclopropenone (DPC). This receptor was taken from a woman aged 45-65 years with alopecia areata. Some clones in this sample may be carry-over from other donors' samples. The CDR3 region has the DNA TGTGCCAGCAGTGAAGCAAATAGCAATCAGCCCCAGCATTTT. It yields the protein CASSEANSNQPQHF.